The 20 T cell receptor beta chains in this list originate from one sample, sequenced in a study of shared clonotypes between healthy human individuals. Profiled with immunoSEQ multiplex PCR; TCRdb holds only in-frame clones, not every one. The sample lists approximately 2,000,000 clones, roughly 90% occurring once. The sample taken for sequencing was naive CD4+ T cells from PBMCs. Subset denoted: CD45RA+ positively selected. These receptor sequences come from a man in his late teens or twenties in good health. Some clones in this sample may be carry-over from other donors' samples.

V gene TRBV6-5 combines with J gene TRBJ1-1; possible D gene TRBD1, 6 bases. Germline V lookup: CDR1 MNHEY, CDR2 SVGAGI. This CDR3 spans 14 amino acids. Trimming pared 6 bases from V and 2 bases from J, leaving 13 bases between. The CDR3 protein is CASSLRDTNTEAFF. The CDR3 region has the DNA TGTGCCAGCAGCCTACGGGACACCAACACTGAAGCTTTCTTT.

The rearrangement joins TRBV5-1 to TRBJ1-1, with D possibly TRBD1 on 5 matching bases. There are 16 residues in the CDR3. The germline gives CDR1 SGHRS, CDR2 YFSETQ. Trimming left V 0 bases short and J 2 bases short, with 14 bases between. The CDR3 sequence is CASSLEGISFNTEAFF. CDR3 in DNA: TGCGCCAGCAGCTTGGAGGGGATCTCCTTTAACACTGAAGCTTTCTTT.

About this clone itself: The sample contains more than one DNA sequence encoding this CDR3. The gene calls are TRBV9 and TRBJ2-7; 13 bases align to TRBD2. With V trimmed by 5 bases and J by 5 bases, 4 bases remained unmatched. The CDR3 length is 14 residues. Germline loops: CDR1 SGDLS, CDR2 YYNGEE. The CDR3 loop is CASSRTSGSNEQYF. CDR3 DNA sequence: TGTGCCAGCAGTCGGACTAGCGGGAGTAACGAGCAGTACTTC.

The chain employs TRBV28 and TRBJ1-6; 7 bases align to TRBD1. CDR1 is MDHEN, CDR2 SYDVKM, per germline. With V trimmed by 6 bases and J by 0 bases, 5 bases remained unmatched. The CDR3 loop spans 16 amino acids. The CDR3 region is CASSGQASSYNSPLHF. CDR3 in DNA: TGTGCCAGCAGCGGACAGGCAAGCTCCTATAATTCACCCCTCCACTTT.

The chain recombines TRBV15 with TRBJ2-3, with D possibly being TRBD2 (6 bases). This CDR3 comprises 15 residues. The germline CDR1 and CDR2 sequences are LNHNV and YYDKDF (reference sequence). Trimming left V 5 bases short and J 6 bases short, with 18 bases between. CDR3 DNA sequence: TGTGCCACCAGCCCTCGGTGGGGACTGTTCGATACGCAGTATTTT. This gives the protein CATSPRWGLFDTQYF. The variable domain in full, completed from reference TRBV15 and TRBJ2-3, reads DAMVIQNPRYQVTQFGKPVTLSCSQTLNHNVMYWYQQKSSQAPKLLFHYYDKDFNNEADTPDNFQSRRPNTSFCFLDIRSPGLGDTAMYLCATSPRWGLFDTQYFGPGTRLTVL.

The V gene is TRBV6-5, the J gene TRBJ2-2, with D hard to call. Germline loops: CDR1 MNHEY, CDR2 SVGAGI. V was clipped by 0 bases and J by 4 bases, with 9 bases between them. This CDR3 has 15 amino acids. The CDR3, as DNA: TGTGCCAGCAGTTACTCGCAATTGGTCACCGGGGAGCTGTTTTTT. Encoded protein: CASSYSQLVTGELFF.

The chain joins TRBV30 to TRBJ1-6, with TRBD1 identical over 7 bases. This CDR3 has 13 amino acids. Looked up from germline, CDR1 is GTSNPN and CDR2 is SVGIG (reference sequence). After removal of 5 bases from V and 7 bases from J, the junction contained 5 bases not matched to a gene. The CDR3 DNA sequence: TGTGCCTGGGATGGGGACAGAAATTCACCCCTCCACTTT. It specifies CAWDGDRNSPLHF.

In its sample, this clone was seen once. The chain has TRBV9 and TRBJ2-4, with D possibly matching TRBD1 (6 bases). V dropped 4 bases and J dropped 4 bases, with 12 bases sitting between them. Germline V gene lookup returns CDR1 SGDLS and CDR2 YYNGEE. The CDR3 totals 14 residues. The CDR3 loop reads CASSPRTEKNIQYF. The CDR3 coding sequence is TGTGCCAGCAGCCCAAGGACAGAAAAAAACATTCAGTACTTC. Complete variable domain (other parts from reference TRBV9 and TRBJ2-4): DSGVTQTPKHLITATGQRVTLRCSPRSGDLSVYWYQQSLDQGLQFLIQYYNGEERAKGNILERFSAQQFPDLHSELNLSSLELGDSALYFCASSPRTEKNIQYFGAGTRLSVL.

V and J are TRBV28 and TRBJ2-3; 8 nucleotides match TRBD1. J was trimmed by 9 bases and V by 8 bases; bases with no gene match: 4. Germline V gives CDR1 MDHEN, CDR2 SYDVKM. The CDR3 totals 11 residues. The CDR3 loop reads CASDRGRTQYF. CDR3 in DNA: TGTGCCAGCGACAGGGGAAGGACGCAGTATTTT.

The genes are TRBV29-1 and TRBJ1-1, with D unresolved. The CDR3 length is 14 residues. V dropped 4 bases and J dropped 0 bases, with 12 bases sitting between them. Germline CDR1 SQVTM, CDR2 ANQGSEA. CDR3 in DNA: TGCAGCGTTGGGCGACCAAGTATGAACACTGAAGCTTTCTTT. Translating gives CSVGRPSMNTEAFF.

The chain joins TRBV25-1 to TRBJ1-2; D remains unclear. Per germline, CDR1 MGHDK and CDR2 SYGVNS. Deletions cut 5 bases from V and 0 bases from J, with 4 bases between. CDR3 length equals 12 residues. The CDR3 sequence is CASSKANYGYTF. The CDR3 nucleotides are TGTGCCAGCAGTAAAGCTAACTATGGCTACACCTTC.

The chain couples TRBV29-1 to TRBJ2-7; D not certain. The V gene's germline CDR1 is SQVTM and CDR2 ANQGSEA. CDR3 length: 12 residues. The V and J ends lost 0 bases and 3 bases respectively, with 6 bases between them. The CDR3 DNA follows: TGCAGCGTTGAAGAGGGAATCTACGAGCAGTACTTC. This codes for CSVEEGIYEQYF.

This clone was observed a single time. The chain employs TRBV28 and TRBJ2-3; no firm D call. Germline assignment: CDR1 MDHEN and CDR2 SYDVKM. Trimming shortened V by 5 bases and J by 4 bases, and 7 bases separated the two germline ends. CDR3 size: 12 residues. As DNA, the CDR3 is TGTGCCAGCAGTGCCCAGCCAGATACGCAGTATTTT. Translating gives CASSAQPDTQYF. The full variable domain, in which reference TRBV28 and TRBJ2-3 provide the parts outside the CDR3, is DVKVTQSSRYLVKRTGEKVFLECVQDMDHENMFWYRQDPGLGLRLIYFSYDVKMKEKGDIPEGYSVSREKKERFSLILESASTNQTSMYLCASSAQPDTQYFGPGTRLTVL.

CDR3 DNA: TGCGCCAGCAGTCAACTTAGCGTGAGCTCCTACGAGCAGTACTTC. Translating it yields CASSQLSVSSYEQYF. The chain recombines TRBV10-1 with TRBJ2-7; maybe TRBD2 (5 bases). V was cut by 5 bases and J by 0 bases, with 14 bases left in between. This CDR3 has 15 amino acids. Germline V gene data show CDR1 as WNHNN and CDR2 as SYGVQD (reference sequence).

This clone was seen only once. The chain uses TRBV9 and TRBJ2-7, with a tentative D call TRBD2 (6 bases). This CDR3 contains 14 residues. The germline V and J ends were trimmed by 3 bases and 5 bases, with 15 bases remaining between them. The germline CDR1 and CDR2 sequences are SGDLS and YYNGEE. The CDR3 sequence is CASSARTGGDEQYF. In DNA, the CDR3 is TGTGCCAGCAGCGCCAGGACCGGCGGGGACGAGCAGTACTTC.

V usage is TRBV4-1 and J usage is TRBJ2-5, with 7 bases lining up with TRBD2. The germline V gene has CDR1 MGHRA and CDR2 YSYEKL. V gave up 1 base and J gave up 5 bases; unmatched junction bases: 22. The CDR3 has 20 residues. The CDR3 loop is CASSQGQGPVAGGAWETQYF. The CDR3 coding sequence is TGCGCCAGCAGCCAAGGGCAGGGCCCAGTAGCGGGTGGAGCTTGGGAGACCCAGTACTTC.

With respect to this clone: The sample has other DNA sequences that encode this CDR3 too. The gene calls are TRBV7-8 and TRBJ1-4; D gene uncertain. V was cut by 1 base and J by 8 bases, with 5 bases left in between. The CDR3 sequence is 12 residues long. CDR1 and CDR2 (germline): SGHVS, FQNEAQ. The CDR3 spells CASSLGAEKLFF. CDR3 DNA sequence: TGTGCCAGCAGCTTAGGTGCGGAAAAACTGTTTTTT.

V usage is TRBV14 and J usage is TRBJ2-7; D not resolved. Per the germline V gene, CDR1 is SGHDN and CDR2 is FVKESK. Trimming pared 2 bases from V and 3 bases from J, leaving 11 bases between. The CDR3 extends over 14 amino acids. CDR3 in amino acids: CASSQRRELYEQYF. The CDR3, as DNA: TGTGCCAGCAGCCAACGGCGAGAGCTCTACGAGCAGTACTTC.

This sequence joins TRBV7-2 and TRBJ2-3; the match to TRBD2 covers 12 bases. Germline CDR1 reads SGHTA; CDR2 reads FQGNSA. The junction had 10 bases not matched to a gene; V was cut back by 4 bases and J by 5 bases. This CDR3 has 17 residues. CDR3 nucleotide sequence: TGTGCCAGCAGCTGGAAGACTAGCGGGAGTGATATAGATACGCAGTATTTT. Residues: CASSWKTSGSDIDTQYF.

The chain has TRBV5-4 and TRBJ2-2, with 7 bases aligning to TRBD2. Unmatched junction bases numbered 9, after V lost 1 base and J lost 9 bases. Germline lookup yields CDR1 SGHNT and CDR2 YYREEE (reference sequence). This CDR3 region has 15 residues. As DNA, the CDR3 is TGTGCCAGCAGCTTGTCGCGGGAGCCCGGCCGGGAGCTGTTTTTT. It encodes CASSLSREPGRELFF.